The 3 T cell receptor beta chains reported below all come from one sample, sequenced in a study of shared clonotypes between healthy human individuals. Some clones are missing from TCRdb's copy, which holds only in-frame ones; the method was immunoSEQ multiplex PCR. This sample has about 710,000 clones; more than 70% occur once, and the top ten carry around 1.8%. The material sequenced was memory CD4+ T cells sorted from blood. The subset is: CD45RA-negative fraction. Source of these receptors: a woman aged 25-40 years in good health.

To note about this clone: Being one base from a much bigger clone, this may be a read error. This chain joins TRBV7-2 and TRBJ2-2; D is tentatively TRBD1 or TRBD2 (5 bases each). Per germline, CDR1 SGHTA and CDR2 FQGNSA. The CDR3 loop spans 17 amino acids. This CDR3 is CASSLDIAAGQAGELSF. The CDR3 DNA sequence: TGTGCCAGCAGCTTAGATATTGCGGCAGGGCAGGCCGGGGAGCTGTCTTTT.

This clone was seen ten or more times. The genes are TRBV9 and TRBJ2-7; D remains ambiguous. Trimming left V 0 bases short and J 0 bases short, with 7 bases between. There are 14 residues in the CDR3. Germline CDR1 reads SGDLS; CDR2 reads YYNGEE. CDR3 region: CASSVGLNSYEQYF. DNA of the CDR3: TGTGCCAGCAGCGTAGGGCTTAACTCCTACGAGCAGTACTTC. The full variable domain, completed using reference TRBV9 and TRBJ2-7, is DSGVTQTPKHLITATGQRVTLRCSPRSGDLSVYWYQQSLDQGLQFLIQYYNGEERAKGNILERFSAQQFPDLHSELNLSSLELGDSALYFCASSVGLNSYEQYFGPGTRLTVT.

In its sample, this clone was seen a few times. As DNA, the CDR3 is TGTGCCACCAGCAGAGGGGACTATGCCGGGGAGCTGTTTTTT. Protein: CATSRGDYAGELFF. The chain carries TRBV15 and TRBJ2-2; TRBD2 aligns across 7 bases. V was clipped by 1 base and J by 6 bases; unmatched bases: 2. The CDR3 runs 14 residues. The germline gives CDR1 LNHNV, CDR2 YYDKDF (reference sequence). Complete variable domain (other parts from reference TRBV15 and TRBJ2-2): DAMVIQNPRYQVTQFGKPVTLSCSQTLNHNVMYWYQQKSSQAPKLLFHYYDKDFNNEADTPDNFQSRRPNTSFCFLDIRSPGLGDTAMYLCATSRGDYAGELFFGEGSRLTVL.